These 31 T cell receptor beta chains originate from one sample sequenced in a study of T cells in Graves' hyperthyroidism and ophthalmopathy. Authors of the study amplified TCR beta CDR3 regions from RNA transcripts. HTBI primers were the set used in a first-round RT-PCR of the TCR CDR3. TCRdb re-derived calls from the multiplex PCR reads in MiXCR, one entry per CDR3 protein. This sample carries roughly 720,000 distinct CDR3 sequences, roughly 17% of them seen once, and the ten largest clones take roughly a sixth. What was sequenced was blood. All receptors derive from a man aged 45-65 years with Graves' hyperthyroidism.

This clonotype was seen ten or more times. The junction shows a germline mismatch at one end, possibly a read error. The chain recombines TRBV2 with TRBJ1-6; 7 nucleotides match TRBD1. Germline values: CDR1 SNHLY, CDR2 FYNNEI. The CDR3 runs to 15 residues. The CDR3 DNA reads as TGTGCCAGCAGAGAAGAGGGACAGCCTAATTCACCCCTCCACTTT. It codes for CASREEGQPNSPLHF.

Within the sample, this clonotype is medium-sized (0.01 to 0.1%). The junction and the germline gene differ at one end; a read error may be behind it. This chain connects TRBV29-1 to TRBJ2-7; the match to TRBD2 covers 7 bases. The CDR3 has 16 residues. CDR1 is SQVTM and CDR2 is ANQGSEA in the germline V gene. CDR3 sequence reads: CSVEDYGLADSYEQYF. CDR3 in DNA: TGCAGCGTAGAAGACTACGGTCTAGCGGACTCCTACGAGCAGTACTTC.

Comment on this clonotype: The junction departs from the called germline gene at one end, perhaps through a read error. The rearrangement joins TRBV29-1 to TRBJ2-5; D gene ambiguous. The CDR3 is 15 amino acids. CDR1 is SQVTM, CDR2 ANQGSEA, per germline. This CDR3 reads CSVEDPPSAQEAQYF. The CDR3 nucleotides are TGCAGCGTTGAAGATCCACCGTCGGCACAAGAGGCCCAGTACTTC. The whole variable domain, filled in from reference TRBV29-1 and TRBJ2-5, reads SAVISQKPSRDICQRGTSLTIQCQVDSQVTMMFWYRQQPGQSLTLIATANQGSEATYESGFVIDKFPISRPNLTFSTLTVSNMSPEDSSIYLCSVEDPPSAQEAQYFGPGTRLLVL.

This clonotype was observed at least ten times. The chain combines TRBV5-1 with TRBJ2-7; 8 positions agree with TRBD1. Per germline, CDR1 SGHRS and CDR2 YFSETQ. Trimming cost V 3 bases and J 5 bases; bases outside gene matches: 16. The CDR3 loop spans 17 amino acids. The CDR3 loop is CASSWEGGTGYLNEQYF. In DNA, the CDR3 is TGCGCCAGCAGCTGGGAAGGGGGGACAGGTTACCTTAACGAGCAGTACTTC. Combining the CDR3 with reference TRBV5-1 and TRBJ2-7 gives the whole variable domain KAGVTQTPRYLIKTRGQQVTLSCSPISGHRSVSWYQQTPGQGLQFLFEYFSETQRNKGNFPGRFSGRQFSNSRSEMNVSTLELGDSALYLCASSWEGGTGYLNEQYFGPGTRLTVT.

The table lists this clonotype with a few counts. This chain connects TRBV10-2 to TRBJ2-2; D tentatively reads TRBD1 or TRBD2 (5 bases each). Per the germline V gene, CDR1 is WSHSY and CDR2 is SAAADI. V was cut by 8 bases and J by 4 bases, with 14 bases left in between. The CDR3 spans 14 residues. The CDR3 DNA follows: TGCGCCAGCGGGGGAATATCGGGCACCGGGGAGCTGTTTTTT. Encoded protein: CASGGISGTGELFF.

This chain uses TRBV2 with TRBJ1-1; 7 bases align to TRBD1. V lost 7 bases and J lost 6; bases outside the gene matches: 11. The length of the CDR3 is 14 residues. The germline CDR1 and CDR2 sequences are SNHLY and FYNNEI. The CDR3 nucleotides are TGTGCCAGCATCAATAGACAGGGTTGGGCTGAAGCTTTCTTT. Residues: CASINRQGWAEAFF. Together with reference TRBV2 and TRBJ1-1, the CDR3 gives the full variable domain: EPEVTQTPSHQVTQMGQEVILRCVPISNHLYFYWYRQILGQKVEFLVSFYNNEISEKSEIFDDQFSVERPDGSNFTLKIRSTKLEDSAMYFCASINRQGWAEAFFGQGTRLTVV.

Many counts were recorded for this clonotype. This chain's CDR3 is CASSAGGNYGYTF. The CDR3 bases are TGTGCCAGCAGTGCAGGGGGTAACTATGGCTACACCTTC. The chain couples TRBV6-1 to TRBJ1-2; 7 bases map to TRBD1. The ends lost 4 bases at V and 1 base at J; junction bases unmatched: 0. There are 13 residues in the CDR3. Germline V lookup: CDR1 MNHNS, CDR2 SASEGT.

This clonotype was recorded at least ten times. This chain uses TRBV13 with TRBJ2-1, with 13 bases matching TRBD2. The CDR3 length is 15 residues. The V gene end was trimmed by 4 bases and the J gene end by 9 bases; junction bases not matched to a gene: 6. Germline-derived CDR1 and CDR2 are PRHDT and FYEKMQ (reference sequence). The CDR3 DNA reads TGTGCCAGCAGCTCCCCGGGACTAGCGGGACTTGAGCAGTTCTTC. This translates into CASSSPGLAGLEQFF.

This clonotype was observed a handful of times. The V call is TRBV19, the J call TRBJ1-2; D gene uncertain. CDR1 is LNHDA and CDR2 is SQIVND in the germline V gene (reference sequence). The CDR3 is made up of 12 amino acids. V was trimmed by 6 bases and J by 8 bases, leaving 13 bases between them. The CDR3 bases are TGTGCCAGTAGCACAATCACTTCGGGCTACACCTTC. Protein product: CASSTITSGYTF.

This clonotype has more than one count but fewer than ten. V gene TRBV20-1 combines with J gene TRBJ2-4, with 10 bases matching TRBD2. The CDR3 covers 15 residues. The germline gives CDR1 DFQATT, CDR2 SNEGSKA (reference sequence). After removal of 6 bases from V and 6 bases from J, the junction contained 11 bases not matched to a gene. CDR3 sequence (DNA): TGCAGTGCCAGACGGGGACTAGCGCCAACAAACATTCAGTACTTC. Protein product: CSARRGLAPTNIQYF.

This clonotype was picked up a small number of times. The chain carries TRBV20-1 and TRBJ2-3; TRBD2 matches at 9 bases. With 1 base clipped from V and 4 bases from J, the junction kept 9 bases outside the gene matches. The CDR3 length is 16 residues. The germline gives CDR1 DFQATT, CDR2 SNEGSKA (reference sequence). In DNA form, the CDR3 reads TGCAGTGCTAGAGGAAGTGGCGGGAGGGCCCCAGATACGCAGTATTTT. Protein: CSARGSGGRAPDTQYF.

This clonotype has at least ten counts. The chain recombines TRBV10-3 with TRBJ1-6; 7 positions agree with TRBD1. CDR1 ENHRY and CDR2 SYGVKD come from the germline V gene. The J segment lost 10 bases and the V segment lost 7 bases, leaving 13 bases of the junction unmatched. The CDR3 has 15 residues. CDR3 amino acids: CAITENYRGGSPLHF. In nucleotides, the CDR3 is TGTGCCATCACCGAAAACTACAGGGGAGGGTCACCCCTCCACTTT.

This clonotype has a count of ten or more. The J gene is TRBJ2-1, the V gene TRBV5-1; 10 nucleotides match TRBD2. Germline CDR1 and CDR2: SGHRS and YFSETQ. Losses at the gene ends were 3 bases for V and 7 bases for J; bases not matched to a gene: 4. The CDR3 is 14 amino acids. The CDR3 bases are TGCGCCAGCAGCTCCAGCGGGAGGGCGAATGAGCAGTTCTTC. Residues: CASSSSGRANEQFF.

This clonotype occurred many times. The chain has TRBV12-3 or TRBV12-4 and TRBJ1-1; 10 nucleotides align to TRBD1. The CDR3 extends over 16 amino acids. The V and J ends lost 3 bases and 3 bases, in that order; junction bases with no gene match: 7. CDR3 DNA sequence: TGTGCCAGCAGTTTTAAAAGGACAGGGGGACACACTGAAGCTTTCTTT. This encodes CASSFKRTGGHTEAFF.

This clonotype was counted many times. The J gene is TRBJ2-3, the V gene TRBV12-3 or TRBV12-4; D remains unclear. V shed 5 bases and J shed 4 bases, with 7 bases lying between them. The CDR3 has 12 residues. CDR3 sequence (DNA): TGTGCCAGCAGTCGAACCGCAGATACGCAGTATTTT. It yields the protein CASSRTADTQYF.

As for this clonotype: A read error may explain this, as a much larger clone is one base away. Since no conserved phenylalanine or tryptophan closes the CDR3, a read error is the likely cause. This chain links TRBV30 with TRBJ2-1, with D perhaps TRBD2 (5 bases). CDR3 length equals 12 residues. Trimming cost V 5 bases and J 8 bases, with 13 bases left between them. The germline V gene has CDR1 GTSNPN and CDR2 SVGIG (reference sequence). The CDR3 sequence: CAWGEKPYEQFL. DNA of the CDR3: TGTGCCTGGGGGGAGAAGCCATATGAGCAGTTCCTC.

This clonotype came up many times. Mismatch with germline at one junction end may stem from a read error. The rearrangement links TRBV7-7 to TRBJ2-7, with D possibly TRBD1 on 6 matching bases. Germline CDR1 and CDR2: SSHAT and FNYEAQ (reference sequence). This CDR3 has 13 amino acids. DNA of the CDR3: TGTGCTAGCAGCGCTGGGACAAACTACGAGCAGTACTTC. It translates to CASSAGTNYEQYF.

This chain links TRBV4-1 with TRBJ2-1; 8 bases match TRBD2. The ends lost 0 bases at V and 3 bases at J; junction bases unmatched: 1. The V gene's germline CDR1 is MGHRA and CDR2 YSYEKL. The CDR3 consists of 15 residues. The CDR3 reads CASSQELAVYNEQFF. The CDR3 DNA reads TGCGCCAGCAGCCAAGAACTAGCGGTCTACAATGAGCAGTTCTTC.

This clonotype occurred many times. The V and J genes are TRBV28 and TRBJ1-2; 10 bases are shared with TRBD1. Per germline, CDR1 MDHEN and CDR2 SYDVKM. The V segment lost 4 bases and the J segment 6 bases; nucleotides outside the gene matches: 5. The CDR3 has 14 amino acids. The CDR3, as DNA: TGTGCCAGCAGTTCACCGACAGGGGGCAATGGCTACACCTTC. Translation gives CASSSPTGGNGYTF.

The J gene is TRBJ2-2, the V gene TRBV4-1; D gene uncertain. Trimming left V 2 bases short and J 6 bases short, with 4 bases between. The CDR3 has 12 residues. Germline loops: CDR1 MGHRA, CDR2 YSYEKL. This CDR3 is CASSQPPGELFF. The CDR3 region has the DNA TGCGCCAGCAGCCAACCTCCCGGGGAGCTGTTTTTT.

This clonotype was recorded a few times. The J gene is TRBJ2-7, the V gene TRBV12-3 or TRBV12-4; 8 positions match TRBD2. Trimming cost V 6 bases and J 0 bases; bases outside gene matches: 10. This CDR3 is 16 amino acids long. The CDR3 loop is CASRGPTSGDSYEQYF. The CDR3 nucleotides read TGTGCCAGCAGGGGACCCACTAGCGGAGACTCCTACGAGCAGTACTTC.

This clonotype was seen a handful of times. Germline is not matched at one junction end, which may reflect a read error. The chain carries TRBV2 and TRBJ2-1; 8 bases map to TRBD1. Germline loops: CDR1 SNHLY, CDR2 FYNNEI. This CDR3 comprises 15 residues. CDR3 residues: CASSDSGQGYNGQFF. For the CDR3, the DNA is TGTGCCAGCAGTGACTCTGGACAGGGATACAATGGGCAGTTCTTC.

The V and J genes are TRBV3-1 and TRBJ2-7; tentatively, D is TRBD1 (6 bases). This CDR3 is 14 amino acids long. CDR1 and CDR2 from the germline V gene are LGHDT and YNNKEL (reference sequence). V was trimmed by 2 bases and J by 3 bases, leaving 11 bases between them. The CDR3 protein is CASSQTGQSYEQYF. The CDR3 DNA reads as TGTGCCAGCAGCCAAACCGGACAGAGCTACGAGCAGTACTTC.

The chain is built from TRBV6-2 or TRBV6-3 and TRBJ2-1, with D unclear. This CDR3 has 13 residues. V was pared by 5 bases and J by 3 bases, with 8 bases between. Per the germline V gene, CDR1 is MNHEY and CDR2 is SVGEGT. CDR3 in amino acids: CASSDDVYNEQFF. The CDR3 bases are TGTGCCAGCAGTGACGACGTCTACAATGAGCAGTTCTTC.

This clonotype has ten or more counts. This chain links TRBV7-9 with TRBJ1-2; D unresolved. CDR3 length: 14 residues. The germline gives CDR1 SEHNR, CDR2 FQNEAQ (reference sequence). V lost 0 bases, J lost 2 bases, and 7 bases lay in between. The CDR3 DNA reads TGTGCCAGCAGCTTAGCGCGTCAAAACTATGGCTACACCTTC. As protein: CASSLARQNYGYTF.

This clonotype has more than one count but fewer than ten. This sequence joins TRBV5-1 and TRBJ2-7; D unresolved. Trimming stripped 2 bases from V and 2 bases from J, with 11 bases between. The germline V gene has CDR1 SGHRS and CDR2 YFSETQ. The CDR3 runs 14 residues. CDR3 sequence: CASSFGQSPYEQYF. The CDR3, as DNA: TGCGCCAGCAGCTTCGGCCAATCTCCCTACGAGCAGTACTTC.

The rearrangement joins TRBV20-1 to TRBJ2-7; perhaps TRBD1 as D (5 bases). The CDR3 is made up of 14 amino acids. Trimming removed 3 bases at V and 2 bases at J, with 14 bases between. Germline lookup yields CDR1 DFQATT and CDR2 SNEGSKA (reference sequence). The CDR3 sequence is CSASGQGPPYEQYF. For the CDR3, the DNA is TGCAGTGCTAGTGGGCAGGGTCCTCCCTACGAGCAGTACTTC.

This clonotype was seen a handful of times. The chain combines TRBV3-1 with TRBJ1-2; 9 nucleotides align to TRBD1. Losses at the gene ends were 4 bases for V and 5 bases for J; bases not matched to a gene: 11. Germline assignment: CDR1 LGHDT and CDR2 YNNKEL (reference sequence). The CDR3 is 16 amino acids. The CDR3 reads CASSLGTGLLAYGYTF. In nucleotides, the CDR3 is TGTGCCAGCAGCCTCGGGACAGGGCTTTTAGCTTATGGCTACACCTTC.

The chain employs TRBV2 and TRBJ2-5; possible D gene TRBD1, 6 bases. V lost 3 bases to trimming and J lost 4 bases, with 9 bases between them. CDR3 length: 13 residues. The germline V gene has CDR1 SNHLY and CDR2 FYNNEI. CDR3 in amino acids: CASSDGQIETQYF. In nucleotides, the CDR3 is TGTGCCAGCAGTGATGGACAGATAGAGACCCAGTACTTC.

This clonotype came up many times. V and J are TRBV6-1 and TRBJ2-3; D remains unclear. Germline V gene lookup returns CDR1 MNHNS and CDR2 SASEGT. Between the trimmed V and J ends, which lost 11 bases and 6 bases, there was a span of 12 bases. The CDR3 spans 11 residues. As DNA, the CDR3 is TGTGCCTGCCAAATGGTGGATACGCAGTATTTT. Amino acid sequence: CACQMVDTQYF.

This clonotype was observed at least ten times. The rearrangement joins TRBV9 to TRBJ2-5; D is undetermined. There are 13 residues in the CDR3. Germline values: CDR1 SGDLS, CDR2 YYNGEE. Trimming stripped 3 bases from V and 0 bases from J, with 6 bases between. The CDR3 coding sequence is TGTGCCAGCAGCGGAGGCAACCAAGAGACCCAGTACTTC. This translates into CASSGGNQETQYF. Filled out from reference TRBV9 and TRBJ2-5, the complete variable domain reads DSGVTQTPKHLITATGQRVTLRCSPRSGDLSVYWYQQSLDQGLQFLIQYYNGEERAKGNILERFSAQQFPDLHSELNLSSLELGDSALYFCASSGGNQETQYFGPGTRLLVL.